Below are 13 T cell receptor beta chains sequenced from a single sample in a study of cytomegalovirus exposure and HLA in healthy donors (dated by TCRdb to 2015 to 2018). Library creation used the immunoSEQ multiplex PCR assay. The multiplex PCR relied on a mix of 60 forward primers for TCR Vbeta segments and 13 reverse primers for TCR Jbeta segments. Here the immuneACCESS table is served through TCRdb, limited to in-frame sequences with V and J called. Missing clones are a known gap in these copies; in checked studies unresolved V genes cover under half, and the rest lacks a known reason. The sample table lists more than 150,000 clones, over 70% of them with a count of one. The ten largest clones take up 3.8% of the sample. Sequences were obtained from PBMCs. Receptors were obtained from a man aged 45 to 65 in good health and CMV-seronegative.

The genes are TRBV6-5 and TRBJ1-5; the D gene is possibly TRBD1 (5 bases). The germline CDR1 and CDR2 sequences are MNHEY and SVGAGI. The CDR3 is 14 residues long. Trimming cost V 5 bases and J 3 bases, with 11 bases left between them. The CDR3 DNA reads TGTGCCAGCAGTCCCGGGGGGAACAATCAGCCCCAGCATTTT. Translation gives CASSPGGNNQPQHF.

The rearrangement links TRBV4-3 to TRBJ1-1; no clear D. Germline values: CDR1 LGHNA, CDR2 YSLEER. V lost 1 base to trimming and J lost 10 bases, with 19 bases between them. The CDR3 totals 15 residues. The CDR3, as DNA: TGCGCCAGCAGCCAAGTGGGCAAGGGCCCAGGACTAGCTTTCTTT. Its translation: CASSQVGKGPGLAFF.

V and J are TRBV7-2 and TRBJ1-2, with 9 bases aligning to TRBD1. Germline V gene data show CDR1 as SGHTA and CDR2 as FQGNSA. V was clipped by 0 bases and J by 7 bases; unmatched bases: 3. The CDR3 has 14 amino acids. CDR3 bases: TGTGCCAGCAGCTTAGCACAGGGGGCGGGTGGCTACACCTTC. It translates to CASSLAQGAGGYTF.

The chain joins TRBV21-1 to TRBJ1-1; the tabulated D call, TRBD1, remains unverified against the DNA. TRBV21-1 is a listed pseudogene. This CDR3 is built from 18 residues. DNA of the CDR3: TGTGCCAGCAGCAACGAGAAGTATCTTGACAGACGGCATGTAGAAGCTTTCTTT. This codes for CASSNEKYLDRRHVEAFF.

The CDR3 region has the DNA TGCGCCAGCAGCTTTGGTAGGGCAGGGTCCACAGATACGCAGTATTTT. This gives the protein CASSFGRAGSTDTQYF. The chain combines TRBV5-1 with TRBJ2-3, with a possible D match to TRBD1 (5 bases). The germline V gene has CDR1 SGHRS and CDR2 YFSETQ. The CDR3 contains 16 residues. Deletions cut 2 bases from V and 2 bases from J, with 15 bases between.

This clone turned up a few times. J is TRBJ2-5 and V is TRBV5-1; 7 positions match TRBD1. The J call may be in error: the DNA end matches TRBJ2-7 better. The CDR3 contains 15 residues. Germline V CDR1 and CDR2: SGHRS, YFSETQ. The CDR3 DNA reads TGCGCCAGCAGCTTCGGGACAGTGAGCTCCTACGAGCAGTACTTC. Translation gives CASSFGTVSSYEQYF.

The J gene is TRBJ1-4, the V gene TRBV5-6, with 8 bases lining up with TRBD1. There are 15 residues in the CDR3. The V gene's germline CDR1 is SGHDT and CDR2 YYEEEE. Trimming cost V 5 bases and J 3 bases; bases outside gene matches: 6. This chain's CDR3 is CASSSTGAPNEKLFF. CDR3 in DNA: TGTGCCAGCAGTTCGACAGGGGCCCCTAATGAAAAACTGTTTTTT.

This clone was observed a few times. The chain uses TRBV4-1 and TRBJ2-7; 8 bases fit TRBD1. The CDR3 extends over 15 amino acids. J gave up 7 bases and V 1 base, and 9 bases lay outside the gene matches. The germline CDR1 and CDR2 sequences are MGHRA and YSYEKL. The CDR3 nucleotides read TGCGCCAGCAGCCAAGGGGGCAGGGGGCGAGGTGAGCAGTACTTC. As protein: CASSQGGRGRGEQYF.

This CDR3 reads CSVRRGLYEQYF. The CDR3 coding sequence is TGCAGCGTTCGGCGGGGACTTTACGAGCAGTACTTC. The chain combines TRBV29-1 with TRBJ2-7; D is possibly TRBD2 (6 bases). CDR1 and CDR2 from the germline V gene are SQVTM and ANQGSEA. The CDR3 consists of 12 residues. The germline V and J ends were trimmed by 5 bases and 4 bases, with 12 bases remaining between them.

This chain connects TRBV14 to TRBJ2-7; D possibly corresponds to TRBD2 (6 bases). Trimming shortened V by 3 bases and J by 2 bases, and 14 bases separated the two germline ends. The CDR3 sequence is 15 residues long. CDR1 is SGHDN and CDR2 is FVKESK in the germline V gene. This CDR3 is CASSQGRTRTYEQYF. CDR3 nucleotide sequence: TGTGCCAGCAGCCAGGGGAGGACAAGGACCTACGAGCAGTACTTC.

A word on this clone: The junction departs from germline at one end; a sequencing error may be responsible. The chain couples TRBV7-9 to TRBJ2-7; D is possibly TRBD2 (7 bases). CDR1 SEHNR and CDR2 FQNEAQ come from the germline V gene (reference sequence). The CDR3 loop spans 16 amino acids. As DNA, the CDR3 is TGTTCCAGCAGCTTAGGGGGAGGGGGGGGTTCCTACGAGCAGTACTTC. Amino acid sequence: CSSSLGGGGGSYEQYF.

The chain combines TRBV9 with TRBJ1-2; D is unclear. Trimming cost V 0 bases and J 2 bases, with 8 bases left between them. The germline V gene encodes CDR1 SGDLS and CDR2 YYNGEE. The CDR3 covers 14 residues. As DNA, the CDR3 is TGTGCCAGCAGCGTAGGCGGGGAAAACTATGGCTACACCTTC. As protein: CASSVGGENYGYTF.

The chain links TRBV10-1 to TRBJ2-5; D may be TRBD1 (5 bases). Trimming pared 5 bases from V and 1 base from J, leaving 14 bases between. There are 15 residues in the CDR3. Germline V gene data show CDR1 as WNHNN and CDR2 as SYGVQD (reference sequence). Here the CDR3 DNA reads TGCGCCAGCAGTTCTCATGACAGAACCCAAGAGACCCAGTACTTC. Residues: CASSSHDRTQETQYF.